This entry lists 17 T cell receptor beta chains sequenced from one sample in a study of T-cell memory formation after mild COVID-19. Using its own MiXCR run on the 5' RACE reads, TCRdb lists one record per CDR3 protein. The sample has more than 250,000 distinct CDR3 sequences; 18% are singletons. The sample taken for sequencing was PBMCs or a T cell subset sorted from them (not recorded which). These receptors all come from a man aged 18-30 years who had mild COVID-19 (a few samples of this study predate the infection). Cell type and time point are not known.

CDR3 residues: CASCRQVDGELFF. The CDR3 DNA reads TGTGCCAGCTGCCGGCAGGTCGACGGGGAGCTGTTTTTT. The J gene is TRBJ2-2, the V gene TRBV3-1; D is ambiguous. Trimming took 8 bases from V and 7 from J, leaving 14 bases between them. This CDR3 comprises 13 residues. CDR1 is LGHDT and CDR2 is YNNKEL in the germline V gene (reference sequence).

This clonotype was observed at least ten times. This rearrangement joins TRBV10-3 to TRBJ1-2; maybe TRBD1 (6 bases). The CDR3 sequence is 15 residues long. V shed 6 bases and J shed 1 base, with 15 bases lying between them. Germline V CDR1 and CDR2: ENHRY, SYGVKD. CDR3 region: CAISPRDRINYGYTF. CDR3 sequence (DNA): TGTGCCATCAGCCCTCGAGACAGGATTAACTATGGCTACACCTTC.

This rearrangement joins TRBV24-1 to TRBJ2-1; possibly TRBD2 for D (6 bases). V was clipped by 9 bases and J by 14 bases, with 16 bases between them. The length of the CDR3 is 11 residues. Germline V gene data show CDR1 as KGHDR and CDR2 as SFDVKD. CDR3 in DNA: TGTGCCACCGGCATGGGGGGAAGCAAGTTCTTC. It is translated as CATGMGGSKFF.

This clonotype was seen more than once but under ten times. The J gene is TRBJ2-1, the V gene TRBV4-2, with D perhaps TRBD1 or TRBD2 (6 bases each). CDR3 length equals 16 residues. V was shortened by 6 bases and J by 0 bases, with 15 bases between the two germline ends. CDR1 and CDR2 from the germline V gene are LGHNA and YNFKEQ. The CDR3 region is CASRRSGASSYNEQFF. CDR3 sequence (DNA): TGTGCCAGCAGACGATCGGGGGCCAGCTCCTACAATGAGCAGTTCTTC.

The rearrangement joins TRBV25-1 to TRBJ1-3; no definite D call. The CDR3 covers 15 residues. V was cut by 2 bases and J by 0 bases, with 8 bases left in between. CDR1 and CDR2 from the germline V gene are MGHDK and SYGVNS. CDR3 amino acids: CASSEGSFSGNTIYF. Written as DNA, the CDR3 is TGTGCCAGCAGTGAAGGATCCTTCTCTGGAAACACCATATATTTT.

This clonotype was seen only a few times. CDR3 region: CASSQVTGGEQYF. CDR3 nucleotides: TGCGCCAGCAGCCAAGTCACAGGGGGCGAGCAGTACTTC. The genes are TRBV4-1 and TRBJ2-7; 8 bases align to TRBD1. The germline V gene encodes CDR1 MGHRA and CDR2 YSYEKL. Germline trimming cut 1 base from V and 6 bases from J; bases unmatched to any gene: 2. The CDR3 is 13 residues long.

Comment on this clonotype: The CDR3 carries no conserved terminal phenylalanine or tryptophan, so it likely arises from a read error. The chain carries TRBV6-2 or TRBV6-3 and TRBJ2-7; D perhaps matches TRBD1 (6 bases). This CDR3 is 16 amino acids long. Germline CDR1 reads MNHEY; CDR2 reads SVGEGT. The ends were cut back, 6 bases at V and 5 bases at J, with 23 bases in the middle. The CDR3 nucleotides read TGTGCCAGCAGCCACGCTCCCCTCACAGGGAACCACGAGCAGTACTTA. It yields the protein CASSHAPLTGNHEQYL.

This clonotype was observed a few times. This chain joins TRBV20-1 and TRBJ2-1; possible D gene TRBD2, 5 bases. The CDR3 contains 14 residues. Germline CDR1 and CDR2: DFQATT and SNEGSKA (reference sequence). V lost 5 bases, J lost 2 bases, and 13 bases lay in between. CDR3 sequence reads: CSAEDRGAYNEQFF. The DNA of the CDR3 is TGCAGTGCTGAAGACCGGGGAGCCTACAATGAGCAGTTCTTC.

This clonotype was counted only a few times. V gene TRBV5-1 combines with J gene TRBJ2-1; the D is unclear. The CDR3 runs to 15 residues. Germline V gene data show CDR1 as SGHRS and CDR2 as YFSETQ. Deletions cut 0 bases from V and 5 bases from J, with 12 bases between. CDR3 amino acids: CASSLGGRVDNEQFF. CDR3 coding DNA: TGCGCCAGCAGCTTGGGGGGTCGTGTGGACAATGAGCAGTTCTTC.

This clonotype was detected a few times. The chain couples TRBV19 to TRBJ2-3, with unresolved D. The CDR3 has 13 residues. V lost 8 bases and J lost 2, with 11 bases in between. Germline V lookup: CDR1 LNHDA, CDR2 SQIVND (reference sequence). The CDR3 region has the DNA TGTGCCAGTTCCCACTCCCCCACAGATACGCAGTATTTT. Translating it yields CASSHSPTDTQYF. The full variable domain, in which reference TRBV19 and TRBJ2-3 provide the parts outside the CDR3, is DGGITQSPKYLFRKEGQNVTLSCEQNLNHDAMYWYRQDPGQGLRLIYYSQIVNDFQKGDIAEGYSVSREKKESFPLTVTSAQKNPTAFYLCASSHSPTDTQYFGPGTRLTVL.

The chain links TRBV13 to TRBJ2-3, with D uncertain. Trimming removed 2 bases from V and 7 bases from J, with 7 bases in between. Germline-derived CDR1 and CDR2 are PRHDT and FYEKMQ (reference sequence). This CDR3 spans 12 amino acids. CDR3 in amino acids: CASSLSRNTQYF. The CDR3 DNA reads TGTGCCAGCAGCTTAAGTAGAAATACGCAGTATTTT. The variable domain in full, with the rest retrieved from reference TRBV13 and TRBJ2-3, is AAGVIQSPRHLIKEKRETATLKCYPIPRHDTVYWYQQGPGQDPQFLISFYEKMQSDKGSIPDRFSAQQFSDYHSELNMSSLELGDSALYFCASSLSRNTQYFGPGTRLTVL.

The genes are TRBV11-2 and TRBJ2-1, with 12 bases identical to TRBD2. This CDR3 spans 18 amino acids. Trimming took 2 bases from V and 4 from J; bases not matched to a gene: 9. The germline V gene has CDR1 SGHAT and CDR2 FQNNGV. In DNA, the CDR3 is TGTGCCAGCAGCTTAATGGTCACTAGCGGGGGGATATACAATGAGCAGTTCTTC. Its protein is CASSLMVTSGGIYNEQFF.

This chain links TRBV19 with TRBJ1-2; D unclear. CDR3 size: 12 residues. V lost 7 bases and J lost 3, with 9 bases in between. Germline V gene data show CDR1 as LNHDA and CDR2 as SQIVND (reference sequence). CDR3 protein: CASKSPDYGYTF. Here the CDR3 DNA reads TGTGCCAGTAAATCCCCGGACTATGGCTACACCTTC.

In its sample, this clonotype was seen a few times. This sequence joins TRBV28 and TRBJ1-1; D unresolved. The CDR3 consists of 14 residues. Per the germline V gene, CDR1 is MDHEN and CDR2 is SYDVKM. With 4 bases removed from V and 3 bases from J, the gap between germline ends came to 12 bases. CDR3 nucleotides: TGTGCCAGCAGTTCCGTAAGAAGGGACACTGAAGCTTTCTTT. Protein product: CASSSVRRDTEAFF.

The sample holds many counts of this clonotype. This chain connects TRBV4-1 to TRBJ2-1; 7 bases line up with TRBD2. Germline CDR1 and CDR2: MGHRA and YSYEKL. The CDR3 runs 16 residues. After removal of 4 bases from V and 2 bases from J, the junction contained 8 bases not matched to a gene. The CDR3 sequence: CASSLRSGGTYNEQFF. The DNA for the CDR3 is TGCGCCAGCAGCCTCAGATCGGGGGGTACCTACAATGAGCAGTTCTTC.

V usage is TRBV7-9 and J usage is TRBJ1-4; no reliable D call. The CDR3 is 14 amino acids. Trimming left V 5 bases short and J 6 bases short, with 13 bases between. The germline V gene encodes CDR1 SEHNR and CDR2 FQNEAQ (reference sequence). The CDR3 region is CASSEPYTDEKLFF. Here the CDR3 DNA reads TGTGCCAGCAGCGAGCCATATACGGATGAAAAACTGTTTTTT. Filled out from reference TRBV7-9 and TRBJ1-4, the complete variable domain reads DTGVSQNPRHKITKRGQNVTFRCDPISEHNRLYWYRQTLGQGPEFLTYFQNEAQLEKSRLLSDRFSAERPKGSFSTLEIQRTEQGDSAMYLCASSEPYTDEKLFFGSGTQLSVL.

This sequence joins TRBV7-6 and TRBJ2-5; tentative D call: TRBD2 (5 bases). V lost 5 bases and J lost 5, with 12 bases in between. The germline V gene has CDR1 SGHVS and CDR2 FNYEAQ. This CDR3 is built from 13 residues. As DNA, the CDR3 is TGTGCCAGCAGCCCCGGACTTAAGGAGACCCAGTACTTC. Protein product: CASSPGLKETQYF.